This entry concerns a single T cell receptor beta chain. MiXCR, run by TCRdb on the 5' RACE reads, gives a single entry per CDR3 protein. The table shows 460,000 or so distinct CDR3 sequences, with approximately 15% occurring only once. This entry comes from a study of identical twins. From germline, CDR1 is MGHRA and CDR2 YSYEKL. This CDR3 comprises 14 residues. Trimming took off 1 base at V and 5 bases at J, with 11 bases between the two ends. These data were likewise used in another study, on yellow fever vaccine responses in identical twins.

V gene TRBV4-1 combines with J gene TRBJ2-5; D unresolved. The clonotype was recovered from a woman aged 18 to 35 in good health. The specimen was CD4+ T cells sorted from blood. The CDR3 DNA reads TGCGCCAGCAGCCAAGCGGGTTTGGGTGAGACCCAGTACTTC. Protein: CASSQAGLGETQYF.